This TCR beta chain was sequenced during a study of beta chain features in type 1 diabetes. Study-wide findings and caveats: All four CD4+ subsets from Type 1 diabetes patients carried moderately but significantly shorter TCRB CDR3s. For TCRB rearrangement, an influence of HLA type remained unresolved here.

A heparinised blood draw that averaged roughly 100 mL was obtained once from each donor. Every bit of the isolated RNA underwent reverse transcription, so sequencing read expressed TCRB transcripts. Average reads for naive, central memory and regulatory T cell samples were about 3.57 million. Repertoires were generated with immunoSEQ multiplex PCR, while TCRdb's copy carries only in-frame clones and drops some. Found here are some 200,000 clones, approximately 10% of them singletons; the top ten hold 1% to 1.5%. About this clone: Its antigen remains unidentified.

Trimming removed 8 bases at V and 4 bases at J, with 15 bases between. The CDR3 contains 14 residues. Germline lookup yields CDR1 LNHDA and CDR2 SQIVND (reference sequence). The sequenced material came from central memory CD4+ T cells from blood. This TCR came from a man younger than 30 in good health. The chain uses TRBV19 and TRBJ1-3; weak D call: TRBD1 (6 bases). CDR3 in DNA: TGTGCCAGTCTTCAACAGGGTATGGGAAACACCATATATTTT. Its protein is CASLQQGMGNTIYF.